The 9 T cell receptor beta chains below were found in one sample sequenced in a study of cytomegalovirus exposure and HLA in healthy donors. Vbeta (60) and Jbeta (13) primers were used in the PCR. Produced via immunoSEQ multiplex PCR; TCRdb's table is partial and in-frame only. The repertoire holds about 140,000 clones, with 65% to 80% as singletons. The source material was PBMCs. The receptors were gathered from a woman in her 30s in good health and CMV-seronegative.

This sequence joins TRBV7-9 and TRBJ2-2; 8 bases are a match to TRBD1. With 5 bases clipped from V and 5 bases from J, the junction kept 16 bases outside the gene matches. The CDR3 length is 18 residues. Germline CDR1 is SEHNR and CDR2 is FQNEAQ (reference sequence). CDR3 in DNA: TGTGCCAGCAGCGGTCCAACAGGGGGACCGGGGAGAACCGGGGAGCTGTTTTTT. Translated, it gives CASSGPTGGPGRTGELFF.

DNA for the CDR3: TGCGCCAGCAGCCAAGTACTAGCGGGGGGCGAGCAGTTCTTC. Encoded protein: CASSQVLAGGEQFF. The chain is built from TRBV4-1 and TRBJ2-1, with TRBD2 identical over 12 bases. V lost 1 base, J lost 10 bases, and 2 bases stayed unmatched. CDR3 length equals 14 residues. The germline V gene encodes CDR1 MGHRA and CDR2 YSYEKL.

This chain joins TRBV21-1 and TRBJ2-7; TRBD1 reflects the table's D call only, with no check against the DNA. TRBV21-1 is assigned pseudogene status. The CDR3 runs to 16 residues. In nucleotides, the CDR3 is TGTGCCAGCAGCAAAAAGTCAGGGGGCGCTGGGATTAAGCAGTACTTC. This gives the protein CASSKKSGGAGIKQYF.

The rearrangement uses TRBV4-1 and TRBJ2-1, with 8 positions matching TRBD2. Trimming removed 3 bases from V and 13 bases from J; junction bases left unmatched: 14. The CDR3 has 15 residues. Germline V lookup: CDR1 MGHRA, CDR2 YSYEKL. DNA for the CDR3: TGCGCCAGCAGCCAGTCTCTCGGGGGGGGGCGCCCCCAGTTCTTC. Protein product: CASSQSLGGGRPQFF.

CDR3 bases: TGTGCCAGCAGCCCCCGACAGGGAATATCTGGAAACACCATATATTTT. Amino acids: CASSPRQGISGNTIYF. The J gene is TRBJ1-3, the V gene TRBV11-2; 7 bases line up with TRBD1. This CDR3 comprises 16 residues. J was trimmed by 1 base and V by 5 bases; bases with no gene match: 8. CDR1 is SGHAT and CDR2 is FQNNGV in the germline V gene.

In DNA, the CDR3 is TGCGCCAGCAGTGGACTAGCGGATAACACCGGGGAGCTGTTTTTT. Protein sequence: CASSGLADNTGELFF. The chain uses TRBV5-1 and TRBJ2-2; the match to TRBD2 covers 10 bases. With V trimmed by 5 bases and J by 2 bases, 3 bases remained unmatched. This CDR3 has 15 amino acids. CDR1 is SGHRS and CDR2 is YFSETQ in the germline V gene.

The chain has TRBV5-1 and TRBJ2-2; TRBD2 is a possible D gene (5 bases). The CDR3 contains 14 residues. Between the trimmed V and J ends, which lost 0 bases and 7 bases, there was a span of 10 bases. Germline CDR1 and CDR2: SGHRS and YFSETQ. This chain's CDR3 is CASSLASGSGELFF. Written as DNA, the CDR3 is TGCGCCAGCAGCTTGGCCTCGGGGAGCGGGGAGCTGTTTTTT.

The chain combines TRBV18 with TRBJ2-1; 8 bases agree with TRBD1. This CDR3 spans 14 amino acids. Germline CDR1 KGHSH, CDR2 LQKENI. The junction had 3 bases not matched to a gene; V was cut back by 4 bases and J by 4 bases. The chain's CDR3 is CASSQGQGYNEQFF. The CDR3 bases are TGTGCCAGCTCACAAGGACAGGGATACAATGAGCAGTTCTTC. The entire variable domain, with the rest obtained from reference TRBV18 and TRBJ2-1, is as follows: NAGVMQNPRHLVRRRGQEARLRCSPMKGHSHVYWYRQLPEEGLKFMVYLQKENIIDESGMPKERFSAEFPKEGPSILRIQQVVRGDSAAYFCASSQGQGYNEQFFGPGTRLTVL.

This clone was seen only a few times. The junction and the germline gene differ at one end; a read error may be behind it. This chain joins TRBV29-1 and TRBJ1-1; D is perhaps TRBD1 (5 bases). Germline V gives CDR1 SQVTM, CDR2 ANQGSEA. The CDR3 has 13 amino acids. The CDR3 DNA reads TGCAGCGCTGAAGGGGCCTCGAACACTGAAGCTTTCTTT. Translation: CSAEGASNTEAFF. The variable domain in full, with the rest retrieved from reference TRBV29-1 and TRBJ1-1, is SAVISQKPSRDICQRGTSLTIQCQVDSQVTMMFWYRQQPGQSLTLIATANQGSEATYESGFVIDKFPISRPNLTFSTLTVSNMSPEDSSIYLCSAEGASNTEAFFGQGTRLTVV.